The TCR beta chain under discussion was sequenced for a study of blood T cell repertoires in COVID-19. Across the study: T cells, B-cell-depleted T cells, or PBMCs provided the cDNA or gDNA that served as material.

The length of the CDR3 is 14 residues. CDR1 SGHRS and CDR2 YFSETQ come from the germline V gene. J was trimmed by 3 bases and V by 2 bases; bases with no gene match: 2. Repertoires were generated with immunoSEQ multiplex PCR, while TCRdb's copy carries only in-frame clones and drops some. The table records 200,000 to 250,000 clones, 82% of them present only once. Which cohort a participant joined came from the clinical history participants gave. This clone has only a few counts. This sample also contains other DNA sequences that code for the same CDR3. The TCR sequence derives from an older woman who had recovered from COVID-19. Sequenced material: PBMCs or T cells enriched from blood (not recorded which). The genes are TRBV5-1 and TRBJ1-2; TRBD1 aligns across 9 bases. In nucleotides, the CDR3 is TGCGCCAGCAGCTTACAGGGGGCAGACTATGGCTACACCTTC. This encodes CASSLQGADYGYTF.